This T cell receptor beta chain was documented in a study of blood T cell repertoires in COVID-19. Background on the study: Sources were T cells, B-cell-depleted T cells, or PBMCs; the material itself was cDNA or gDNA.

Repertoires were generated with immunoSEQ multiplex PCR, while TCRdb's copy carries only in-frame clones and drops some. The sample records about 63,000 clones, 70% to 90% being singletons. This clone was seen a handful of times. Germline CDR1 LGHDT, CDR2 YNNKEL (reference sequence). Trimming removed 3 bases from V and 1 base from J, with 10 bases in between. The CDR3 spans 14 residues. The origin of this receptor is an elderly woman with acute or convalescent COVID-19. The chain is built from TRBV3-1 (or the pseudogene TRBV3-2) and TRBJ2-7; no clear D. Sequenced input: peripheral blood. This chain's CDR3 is CASSQFVLSYEQYF. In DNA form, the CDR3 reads TGTGCCAGCAGCCAGTTTGTCCTTTCCTACGAGCAGTACTTC.